One sample yielded the 26 T cell receptor beta chains listed below, sequenced in a study of T cells in Graves' hyperthyroidism and ophthalmopathy (dated by TCRdb to between 2018 and 2021). The library was generated by multiplex PCR. Sequencing used an Illumina HiSeq 2000. The TCR beta CDR3 regions were amplified from the RNA transcripts. A first-round RT-PCR of the TCR CDR3 used the HTBI primer set with the Qiagen OneStep RT-PCR kit. The public sequencing data were trimmed at Q25 with fastp and processed into clonotypes with MiXCR by TCRdb, which kept only in-frame beta chains. Each entry is one CDR3 protein sequence, shown with its most common DNA and genes. Across this sample there are about 660,000 distinct CDR3 sequences, with roughly 46% seen only once. The ten top clones hold 7% to 7.5% of the sample. Sequencing used peripheral blood or thyroid tissue (not recorded which). Receptor source: an adult man with Graves' disease, either hyperthyroidism or ophthalmopathy (not recorded which).

This chain links TRBV11-2 with TRBJ1-2; D is uncertain. V was shortened by 5 bases and J by 6 bases, with 19 bases between the two germline ends. CDR3 length equals 15 residues. Germline-derived CDR1 and CDR2 are SGHAT and FQNNGV. The CDR3 is CASSRFSTLRDGYTF. DNA of the CDR3: TGTGCCAGCAGCCGATTTAGTACCCTTCGAGATGGCTACACCTTC.

In nucleotides, the CDR3 is TGTGCCATCAGTGAGGAGGGGGGGAGAGCCAGGGAGCTGTTTTTT. This sequence encodes CAISEEGGRARELFF. The rearrangement links TRBV10-3 to TRBJ2-2; weak D call: TRBD2 (7 bases). There are 15 residues in the CDR3. Germline lookup yields CDR1 ENHRY and CDR2 SYGVKD. V lost 2 bases and J lost 9, with 16 bases in between.

This clonotype was detected ten times or more. CDR3 sequence: CASTPEGNTEAFF. The DNA of the CDR3 is TGTGCCAGCACCCCGGAGGGGAACACTGAAGCTTTCTTT. This chain connects TRBV12-3 or TRBV12-4 to TRBJ1-1; D not certain. V lost 7 bases and J 1 base, leaving 10 bases between the germline ends. The CDR3 is 13 amino acids.

The sample holds one count of this clonotype. A much larger clone lies one base from this, so it may be a read error. The chain employs TRBV10-3 and TRBJ2-6; D gene unclear. Germline CDR1 reads ENHRY; CDR2 reads SYGVKD. V lost 5 bases to trimming and J lost 5 bases, with 10 bases between them. This CDR3 is 14 amino acids long. The CDR3 here is CAISLGLRANVLTF. The CDR3 DNA sequence: TGTGCCATCAGTCTAGGTTTGAGGGCCAACGTCCTGACTTTC.

This clonotype was recorded only once. This may stem from a read error, because a much larger clone lies one nucleotide away. The V call is TRBV19, the J call TRBJ1-2; 7 bases are shared with TRBD1. There are 14 residues in the CDR3. Germline-derived CDR1 and CDR2 are LNHDA and SQIVND (reference sequence). CDR3 sequence (DNA): TGTGCCAGTAGTAAAAGACAGGGAGGCTATGGCTACGCCTTC. Translating gives CASSKRQGGYGYAF.

The chain employs TRBV4-2 and TRBJ2-5; 16 nucleotides line up with TRBD2. V was clipped by 1 base and J by 5 bases; unmatched bases: 10. This CDR3 region has 19 residues. CDR1 is LGHNA and CDR2 is YNFKEQ in the germline V gene. The CDR3 DNA reads as TGTGCCAGCAGCCAAGGGGGGACTAGCGGGGGGGCTGGCCATGAGACCCAGTACTTC. The encoded protein is CASSQGGTSGGAGHETQYF.

This clonotype was detected ten times or more. The chain joins TRBV10-3 to TRBJ1-3; D is uncertain. V lost 7 bases and J lost 0, with 10 bases in between. This CDR3 has 14 residues. Looked up from germline, CDR1 is ENHRY and CDR2 is SYGVKD. CDR3 amino acids: CAITHGLSGNTIYF. The CDR3, as DNA: TGTGCCATCACGCACGGGCTCTCTGGAAACACCATATATTTT.

About this clonotype itself: A much larger clone sits a single nucleotide away, making a read error possible. The chain couples TRBV29-1 to TRBJ1-3; 8 bases agree with TRBD1. The CDR3 is 14 residues long. The V gene's germline CDR1 is SQVTM and CDR2 ANQGSEA. In DNA form, the CDR3 reads TGCAGCGTTGAAGTGACAGGGGCTGGAAACACCACATATTTT. Its translation is CSVEVTGAGNTTYF. Together with reference TRBV29-1 and TRBJ1-3, the CDR3 gives the full variable domain: SAVISQKPSRDICQRGTSLTIQCQVDSQVTMMFWYRQQPGQSLTLIATANQGSEATYESGFVIDKFPISRPNLTFSTLTVSNMSPEDSSIYLCSVEVTGAGNTTYFGEGSWLTVV.

For this clonotype: A much larger clone is a single base away; this may be a read error. This CDR3 is CASSSGTGEQYF. CDR3 in DNA: TGTGCCAGCAGCTCAGGGACGGGGGAGCAGTACTTC. The chain carries TRBV7-9 and TRBJ2-7; either TRBD1 or TRBD2 may fit D (5 bases each). This CDR3 spans 12 amino acids. V was cut by 4 bases and J by 7 bases, with 11 bases left in between. Germline V gives CDR1 SEHNR, CDR2 FQNEAQ (reference sequence).

The chain is built from TRBV24-1 and TRBJ1-2; 7 nucleotides line up with TRBD1. The germline V gene has CDR1 KGHDR and CDR2 SFDVKD. Trimming at V came to 3 bases and at J to 4 bases, leaving 7 bases not matched to a gene. The CDR3 runs 15 residues. The CDR3 here is CATSDPTGPFYGYTF. CDR3 DNA sequence: TGTGCCACCAGTGATCCGACAGGGCCATTCTATGGCTACACCTTC.

This sequence joins TRBV6-5 and TRBJ2-7; 7 bases line up with TRBD1. The CDR3 totals 15 residues. Germline CDR1 MNHEY, CDR2 SVGAGI. With V trimmed by 2 bases and J by 4 bases, 8 bases remained unmatched. The CDR3 is CASSYASDRVYEQYF. In DNA, the CDR3 is TGTGCCAGCAGTTACGCCAGCGACAGGGTATACGAGCAGTACTTC.

Regarding this clonotype: At one end the junction does not follow the germline gene, possibly because of a read error. The chain joins TRBV6-1 to TRBJ1-1; D remains unclear. The CDR3 extends over 14 amino acids. Germline lookup yields CDR1 MNHNS and CDR2 SASEGT. The CDR3 DNA sequence: TGTGCCAGCAGCGCCCCAACAAAGAACACTGAAGCTCTCTTT. This translates into CASSAPTKNTEALF.

This chain links TRBV29-1 with TRBJ1-1, with unresolved D. Germline V gene data show CDR1 as SQVTM and CDR2 as ANQGSEA. CDR3 length equals 13 residues. V gave up 1 base and J gave up 0 bases, with 6 bases separating them. CDR3 DNA sequence: TGCAGCGTTGAAGCCCAGGTGAACACTGAAGCTTTCTTT. Translating gives CSVEAQVNTEAFF.

This chain connects TRBV5-4 to TRBJ1-2; D remains ambiguous. Germline V lookup: CDR1 SGHNT, CDR2 YYREEE (reference sequence). This CDR3 has 14 amino acids. V lost 6 bases, J lost 8 bases, and 20 bases lay in between. DNA of the CDR3: TGTGCCAGCACCCCTACTCAAAGCGACCGGGGCTACACCTTC. It encodes CASTPTQSDRGYTF.

The V call is TRBV6-4, the J call TRBJ2-5, with D perhaps TRBD2 (5 bases). The CDR3 is made up of 14 amino acids. Germline-derived CDR1 and CDR2 are MRHNA and SNTAGT. V was pared by 0 bases and J by 5 bases, with 10 bases between. The CDR3 coding sequence is TGTGCCAGCAGTGACTCGGGGAGTTCGGAGACCCAGTACTTC. Its protein is CASSDSGSSETQYF.

There are a few counts of this clonotype. The chain has TRBV7-2 and TRBJ1-5, with 7 bases aligning to TRBD1. J was trimmed by 3 bases and V by 6 bases; bases with no gene match: 14. This CDR3 is built from 17 residues. Germline CDR1 SGHTA, CDR2 FQGNSA. The DNA for the CDR3 is TGTGCCAGCAGTCCTAAGACAGGGCAGGGATACAATCAGCCCCAGCATTTT. Its translation is CASSPKTGQGYNQPQHF.

This clonotype was recorded many times. The chain joins TRBV2 to TRBJ1-2; D gene unclear. The CDR3 loop spans 11 amino acids. Germline CDR1 SNHLY, CDR2 FYNNEI. V gave up 6 bases and J gave up 4 bases, with 6 bases separating them. CDR3 amino acids: CASRVRYGYTF. CDR3 DNA: TGTGCCAGCAGGGTACGCTATGGCTACACCTTC.

The rearrangement uses TRBV7-8 and TRBJ1-5; perhaps TRBD1 as D (5 bases). CDR1 and CDR2 from the germline V gene are SGHVS and FQNEAQ. CDR3 length: 14 amino acids. Trimming took 11 bases from V and 4 from J, leaving 18 bases between them. The CDR3 DNA is TGTGCCTGGAGCCGGGGGGAAGGGAATCAGCCCCAGCATTTT. Residues: CAWSRGEGNQPQHF.

In DNA form, the CDR3 reads TGCGCCAGCAAAGCTGAGGACAGGGCCCTAAACACTGAAGCTTTCTTT. Protein sequence: CASKAEDRALNTEAFF. This chain uses TRBV5-1 with TRBJ1-1; 8 bases line up with TRBD1. The CDR3 runs 16 residues. Per the germline V gene, CDR1 is SGHRS and CDR2 is YFSETQ. V shed 6 bases and J 2 bases; nucleotides not matched to a gene: 12. Filled out from reference TRBV5-1 and TRBJ1-1, the complete variable domain reads KAGVTQTPRYLIKTRGQQVTLSCSPISGHRSVSWYQQTPGQGLQFLFEYFSETQRNKGNFPGRFSGRQFSNSRSEMNVSTLELGDSALYLCASKAEDRALNTEAFFGQGTRLTVV.

This clonotype was picked up a small number of times. The chain is built from TRBV20-1 and TRBJ2-5; possible D gene TRBD2, 7 bases. Deletions cut 6 bases from V and 5 bases from J, with 22 bases between. The CDR3 runs 15 residues. CDR1 DFQATT and CDR2 SNEGSKA come from the germline V gene (reference sequence). The CDR3 DNA is TGCAGTGCCGGAGAAGAGGGGGGGCCACGGGAGACCCAGTACTTC. Protein product: CSAGEEGGPRETQYF.

This clonotype was picked up many times. The rearrangement uses TRBV20-1 and TRBJ1-6; no reliable D call. CDR3 length equals 15 residues. The ends were cut back, 1 base at V and 5 bases at J, with 12 bases in the middle. The germline V gene has CDR1 DFQATT and CDR2 SNEGSKA (reference sequence). CDR3: CSARGSTRNNSPLHF. DNA for the CDR3: TGCAGTGCTAGAGGTTCGACAAGAAATAATTCACCCCTCCACTTT.

V and J are TRBV20-1 and TRBJ2-7; 8 positions agree with TRBD1. Germline CDR1 and CDR2: DFQATT and SNEGSKA (reference sequence). V dropped 2 bases and J dropped 3; count of bases not matched to a gene: 9. The CDR3 sequence is 15 residues long. The CDR3 DNA follows: TGCAGTGCTAGACAGACAGGGGTCTTTGGCTACGAGCAGTACTTC. This sequence encodes CSARQTGVFGYEQYF.

This clonotype was found many times. The V and J genes are TRBV19 and TRBJ1-2; weak D call: TRBD1 (5 bases). The CDR3 totals 14 residues. V was shortened by 4 bases and J by 0 bases, with 9 bases between the two germline ends. CDR1 and CDR2 from the germline V gene are LNHDA and SQIVND (reference sequence). DNA for the CDR3: TGTGCCAGTAGTACGACAGTGACTAACTATGGCTACACCTTC. It is translated as CASSTTVTNYGYTF.

The chain joins TRBV29-1 to TRBJ1-2; tentatively, D is TRBD1 (6 bases). Looked up from germline, CDR1 is SQVTM and CDR2 is ANQGSEA. This CDR3 contains 13 residues. The germline V and J ends were trimmed by 2 bases and 4 bases, with 11 bases remaining between them. The CDR3 loop is CSVETGAAYGYTF. CDR3 nucleotide sequence: TGCAGCGTTGAAACGGGGGCAGCCTATGGCTACACCTTC.

CDR3: CASSKPQEDYGYTF. As DNA, the CDR3 is TGCGCCAGCAGCAAACCTCAGGAGGACTATGGCTACACCTTC. V is TRBV5-1 and J is TRBJ1-2, with D unclear. V gave up 4 bases and J gave up 3 bases, with 13 bases separating them. Germline loops: CDR1 SGHRS, CDR2 YFSETQ. The CDR3 totals 14 residues.

The rearrangement uses TRBV29-1 and TRBJ1-2; D perhaps matches TRBD1 (6 bases). The germline V gene has CDR1 SQVTM and CDR2 ANQGSEA. V dropped 6 bases and J dropped 4 bases, with 18 bases sitting between them. The CDR3 is 14 amino acids. CDR3 region: CSVGSGGAIYGYTF. The CDR3 DNA follows: TGCAGCGTAGGGTCGGGGGGCGCGATCTATGGCTACACCTTC.